A single sample gave rise to the 20 T cell receptor beta chains below, sequenced in a study of tumor-infiltrating lymphocytes in primary liver carcinoma. Total RNA amounting to around 540 ng was the source from which TCR beta cDNA was made with a constant-region primer. Construction of TCR beta libraries relied on three successive nested multiplex PCR rounds employing slightly modified ARM-PCR. The first two PCR rounds, roughly 9 cycles each, used TRBV1-TRBV30 forward primers and a C-beta reverse primer. TCRdb recomputed calls from the multiplex PCR reads with MiXCR, one row per CDR3 protein. This sample has tens of thousands of distinct CDR3 sequences, with 73% found just once. The source material, 20-30 mg of unsorted bulk tissue, was used to co-extract RNA and DNA. Sequencing was performed on liver tumor tissue from sampling region 2. The subset is: tumor region T2, inferior pole. The origin of the receptors is a man aged 35 to 55 with primary liver carcinoma and hepatitis B virus infection.

The J gene is TRBJ2-7, the V gene TRBV10-2; D not resolved. CDR3 length: 14 amino acids. Trimming left V 8 bases short and J 2 bases short, with 16 bases between. The germline CDR1 and CDR2 sequences are WSHSY and SAAADI. CDR3 amino acids: CASGATGDPYEQYF. Written as DNA, the CDR3 is TGCGCCAGCGGAGCTACCGGAGACCCCTACGAGCAGTACTTC.

The chain carries TRBV7-2 and TRBJ1-2; possible D gene TRBD1, 5 bases. CDR1 and CDR2 (germline): SGHTA, FQGNSA. V lost 7 bases to trimming and J lost 0 bases, with 12 bases between them. The CDR3 length is 14 residues. CDR3 bases: TGTGCCAGCAACTCCCCGACAGCTAACTATGGCTACACCTTC. It codes for CASNSPTANYGYTF.

This clonotype has only one observation. Germline is not matched at one junction end, which may reflect a read error. The CDR3 coding sequence is TGTGCCTGGAAAACGGTGGGTAACACCGGGGAGCTGCTTTTT. As protein: CAWKTVGNTGELLF. The rearrangement links TRBV30 to TRBJ2-2, with a weak D call TRBD2 (5 bases). Germline values: CDR1 GTSNPN, CDR2 SVGIG (reference sequence). This CDR3 is 14 amino acids long.

In the case of this clonotype: The germline gene is not matched at one end of the junction; a read error may be the cause. The V and J genes are TRBV29-1 and TRBJ1-1, with TRBD1 as a possible D gene (5 bases). CDR3 length equals 11 residues. Germline V lookup: CDR1 SQVTM, CDR2 ANQGSEA. CDR3 amino acids: CSGGQNTEVFF. CDR3 sequence (DNA): TGCAGCGGTGGACAAAACACTGAAGTTTTCTTT.

V is TRBV29-1 and J is TRBJ2-3; TRBD2 is a possible D gene (6 bases). V lost 7 bases to trimming and J lost 6 bases, with 23 bases between them. CDR3 length: 15 residues. The germline gives CDR1 SQVTM, CDR2 ANQGSEA. The CDR3 DNA sequence: TGCAGCGCTAGGGAAGGGGACTTCTTCACGGATACGCAGTATTTT. Translation: CSAREGDFFTDTQYF.

This clonotype has just a few counts. A read error may explain this, as a much larger clone is one base away. The chain employs TRBV5-1 and TRBJ2-1; D is undetermined. With 0 bases removed from V and 5 bases from J, the gap between germline ends came to 6 bases. The length of the CDR3 is 13 residues. From germline, CDR1 is SGHRS and CDR2 YFSETQ. The CDR3 reads CASSLGNHNEQFF. As DNA, the CDR3 is TGCGCCAGCAGCTTGGGGAACCACAATGAGCAGTTCTTC. The variable domain in full, with the rest retrieved from reference TRBV5-1 and TRBJ2-1, is KAGVTQTPRYLIKTRGQQVTLSCSPISGHRSVSWYQQTPGQGLQFLFEYFSETQRNKGNFPGRFSGRQFSNSRSEMNVSTLELGDSALYLCASSLGNHNEQFFGPGTRLTVL.

Worth noting for this clonotype: The junction departs from the called germline gene at one end, perhaps through a read error. V usage is TRBV7-9 and J usage is TRBJ2-1, with D possibly TRBD1 on 5 matching bases. Per the germline V gene, CDR1 is SEHNR and CDR2 is FQNEAQ (reference sequence). The CDR3 totals 15 residues. CDR3 sequence reads: CASSDSLSENNEQLF. CDR3 DNA sequence: TGCGCCAGCAGTGACAGTTTATCTGAAAACAATGAGCAGTTGTTC.

Concerning this clonotype itself: Because the CDR3 is missing its conserved closing phenylalanine or tryptophan, this is likely a read error. V gene TRBV6-1 combines with J gene TRBJ2-2; 7 bases line up with TRBD1. The germline V gene has CDR1 MNHNS and CDR2 SASEGT. The CDR3 is made up of 15 amino acids. With 6 bases clipped from V and 7 bases from J, the junction kept 11 bases outside the gene matches. As DNA, the CDR3 is TGTGCCAGCAGGATAGGGGGCGGAGGAGTCGGGGAGCTGTTTGTT. It encodes CASRIGGGGVGELFV.

Many counts were recorded for this clonotype. The V gene is TRBV12-3 or TRBV12-4, the J gene TRBJ2-5; tentative D call: TRBD2 (6 bases). This CDR3 contains 15 residues. V shed 6 bases and J shed 3 bases, with 17 bases lying between them. The CDR3 DNA is TGTGCCAGCAGCACCTACCCCGGGAGCGAAGAGACCCAGTACTTC. Its protein is CASSTYPGSEETQYF.

This clonotype appeared once. One end of the junction varies from germline; a read error may be responsible. This rearrangement joins TRBV7-9 to TRBJ2-5, with a weak D call TRBD1 (6 bases). The germline V gene encodes CDR1 SEHNR and CDR2 FQNEAQ (reference sequence). This CDR3 contains 14 residues. This CDR3 reads CASRLSRGEEIQYF. The DNA of the CDR3 is TGTGCCAGCAGATTATCCAGGGGAGAAGAGATCCAGTACTTC.

This clonotype was recorded a few times. The conserved final phenylalanine or tryptophan is absent from the CDR3, which likely points to a read error. The chain recombines TRBV29-1 with TRBJ1-1, with unresolved D. Germline V gene data show CDR1 as SQVTM and CDR2 as ANQGSEA. This CDR3 region has 13 residues. The CDR3 region has the DNA TGTAGCGTTAACGAAGGCGGTGAGACTGAAGCTTTCCTT. Translation: CSVNEGGETEAFL.

This clonotype was counted many times. V usage is TRBV5-6 and J usage is TRBJ2-3; perhaps D is TRBD1 or TRBD2 (5 bases each). The germline V gene encodes CDR1 SGHDT and CDR2 YYEEEE. The V and J ends lost 1 base and 6 bases respectively, with 15 bases between them. The CDR3 length is 15 residues. CDR3 DNA: TGTGCCAGCAGCTTGCGCCGGGGCCACGGGGATACGCAGTATTTT. Translation gives CASSLRRGHGDTQYF.

The rearrangement joins TRBV30 to TRBJ1-5, with 9 nucleotides matching TRBD1. This CDR3 spans 16 amino acids. The germline CDR1 and CDR2 sequences are GTSNPN and SVGIG (reference sequence). V lost 2 bases, J lost 9 bases, and 14 bases stayed unmatched. The CDR3 here is CAWSIKDRGRYRPQHF. In DNA form, the CDR3 reads TGTGCCTGGAGTATAAAAGACAGGGGGAGATATCGGCCCCAGCATTTT.

Details on this clonotype: Germline and junction disagree at one end, which may indicate a read error. V is TRBV6-1 and J is TRBJ2-7, with D hard to call. The germline V gene has CDR1 MNHNS and CDR2 SASEGT. This CDR3 has 14 residues. In DNA, the CDR3 is TGTGTCAGCAGATTCCTATCGGAGTACTACGAGCAGTACTTC. Translated: CVSRFLSEYYEQYF.

As to this clonotype: No conserved phenylalanine or tryptophan is present at the end of the CDR3, so a read error is the likely explanation. The chain carries TRBV9 and TRBJ2-3; D is undetermined. V was shortened by 0 bases and J by 0 bases, with 8 bases between the two germline ends. This CDR3 is built from 15 residues. Per germline, CDR1 SGDLS and CDR2 YYNGEE. The CDR3 protein is CASSVEGASTDTQYS. The CDR3 DNA follows: TGTGCCAGCAGCGTAGAAGGAGCGAGCACAGATACGCAGTATTCT.

Of note for this clonotype: The germline gene is not matched at one end of the junction; a read error may be the cause. The CDR3 is CVSSSWSESSSPLHF. DNA of the CDR3: TGTGTCAGCAGCTCCTGGTCGGAGTCGAGTTCACCCCTCCACTTT. The chain links TRBV5-5 to TRBJ1-6; D gene uncertain. Germline-derived CDR1 and CDR2 are SGHKS and YYEKEE (reference sequence). This CDR3 is built from 15 residues.

As for this clonotype: A single base separates this from a much larger clone, so it may be a read error. V gene TRBV15 combines with J gene TRBJ2-5, with D possibly being TRBD1 (6 bases). The germline CDR1 and CDR2 sequences are LNHNV and YYDKDF (reference sequence). There are 17 residues in the CDR3. CDR3 coding DNA: TGTGCCACCAGCAGAGGGAGTCGGGACATCGCCCAAGAGTCCCAGTACTTC. Translating it yields CATSRGSRDIAQESQYF. Together with reference TRBV15 and TRBJ2-5, the CDR3 gives the full variable domain: DAMVIQNPRYQVTQFGKPVTLSCSQTLNHNVMYWYQQKSSQAPKLLFHYYDKDFNNEADTPDNFQSRRPNTSFCFLDIRSPGLGDTAMYLCATSRGSRDIAQESQYFGPGTRLLVL.

Concerning this clonotype: A read error may produce the germline difference seen at one junction end. The rearrangement links TRBV11-1 to TRBJ2-2; D is unclear. The CDR3 loop spans 14 amino acids. The V gene's germline CDR1 is SGHAT and CDR2 FQDESV (reference sequence). CDR3 nucleotides: TGTGCCAGTAGCCGTACACAGAACACCGGTGAGCTGTTTTTT. It encodes CASSRTQNTGELFF.

To note about this clonotype: At one end, the junction sequence differs from germline, possibly due to a read error. The V and J genes are TRBV7-3 and TRBJ2-2; 7 bases map to TRBD1. The germline V gene has CDR1 SGHTA and CDR2 FQGTGA. CDR3 size: 18 residues. CDR3 amino acids: CASSHKGATISGTWELFF. Here the CDR3 DNA reads TGTGCCAGCAGCCACAAGGGGGCCACGATCAGCGGCACCTGGGAGCTGTTTTTT.

This clonotype showed up just once. This is likely a read error, given that the CDR3 carries no conserved phenylalanine or tryptophan at its end. The chain couples TRBV11-2 to TRBJ1-2, with D uncertain. V was trimmed by 5 bases and J by 7 bases, leaving 14 bases between them. The CDR3 totals 13 residues. Germline V gene data show CDR1 as SGHAT and CDR2 as FQNNGV. In DNA, the CDR3 is TGTGCCAGCAGCATAGGACGGGGAAGTGGCTACACCTCC. This sequence encodes CASSIGRGSGYTS.